Each of the 2 T cell receptor beta chains below was sequenced from the same sample in a study of monozygotic twins with inflammatory bowel disease. Reprocessing the 5' RACE reads, TCRdb reports a single entry for every CDR3 protein and omits DNA. This sample's table has just over 300,000 distinct CDR3 sequences. Sequencing was carried out using blood. The source of these receptors is a human donor with ulcerative colitis or Crohn's disease, or a healthy co-twin of an affected twin (not recorded which).

This sequence joins TRBV7-2 and TRBJ2-1. There are 11 residues in the CDR3. Germline CDR1 and CDR2: SGHTA and FQGNSA. This CDR3 reads CASSPRVVQFF.

The gene calls are TRBV6-6 and TRBJ1-4. Per germline, CDR1 MNHNY and CDR2 SVGAGI (reference sequence). The CDR3 loop spans 14 amino acids. The CDR3 loop is CASSYSRGNEKLFF.